Ten or more counts support the clone carrying this T cell receptor (beta chain). What it binds is unknown. From the multiplex PCR reads, TCRdb called clonotypes with MiXCR, one entry per CDR3 protein. Of about 25,000 distinct CDR3 sequences in the sample, approximately 23% were seen once. The data stem from a study of breast tumors, draining lymph nodes, adjacent tissues. Germline V CDR1 and CDR2: SGHNT, YYREEE (reference sequence). The CDR3 loop spans 16 amino acids. Trimming shortened V by 4 bases and J by 3 bases, and 18 bases separated the two germline ends. Study-level results: Most tumor T cells seemingly derive from lymph node, then expand in tumor. Compared with basal-like, luminal-like tumors shared significantly more repertoire with nontumor tissue. The lymph node origin of tumor T cells was framed as consistent with a hypothesis, not demonstrated.

The sequencing input was breast tumor tissue. This chain connects TRBV5-4 to TRBJ2-3; the D is unclear. This sequence originates from a female donor with breast cancer. Some clones in this sample may be carry-over from other donors' samples. Written as DNA, the CDR3 is TGTGCCAGCAGCCGTGGAGTTAACCGGCGGACAGATACGCAGTATTTT. Encoded protein: CASSRGVNRRTDTQYF. Full variable domain (missing parts from reference TRBV5-4 and TRBJ2-3): ETGVTQSPTHLIKTRGQQVTLRCSSQSGHNTVSWYQQALGQGPQFIFQYYREEENGRGNFPPRFSGLQFPNYSSELNVNALELDDSALYLCASSRGVNRRTDTQYFGPGTRLTVL.